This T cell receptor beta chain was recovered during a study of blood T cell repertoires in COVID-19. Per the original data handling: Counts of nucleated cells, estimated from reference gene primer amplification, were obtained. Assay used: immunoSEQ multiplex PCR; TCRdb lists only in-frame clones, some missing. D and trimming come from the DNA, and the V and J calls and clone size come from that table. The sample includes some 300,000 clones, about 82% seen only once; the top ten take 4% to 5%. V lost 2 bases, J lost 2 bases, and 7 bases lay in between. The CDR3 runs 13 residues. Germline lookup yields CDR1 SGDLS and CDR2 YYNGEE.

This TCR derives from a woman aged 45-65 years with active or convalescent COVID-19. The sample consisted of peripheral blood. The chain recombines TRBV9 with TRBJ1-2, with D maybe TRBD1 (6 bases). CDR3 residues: CASSVTGNYGYTF. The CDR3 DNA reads TGTGCCAGCAGCGTTACAGGGAACTATGGCTACACCTTC.